The 21 T cell receptor beta chains in this list originate from one sample, sequenced in a study of T cell responses to AZD1222 COVID-19 vaccine. Only in-frame clones appear in the TCRdb table, and some are missing; sequencing was by immunoSEQ multiplex PCR. Of tens of thousands of clones in the sample, approximately 90% were seen once. Sequenced here: peripheral blood, sampled 28 days after the second dose of the MenACWY control vaccine. These receptors all stem from an adult who received the MenACWY meningococcal vaccine as a control.

The chain uses TRBV6-5 and TRBJ2-3, with 9 positions matching TRBD2. V gave up 7 bases and J gave up 4 bases; unmatched junction bases: 3. The germline CDR1 and CDR2 sequences are MNHEY and SVGAGI. The CDR3 totals 13 residues. The CDR3 spells CASNKREADTQYF. The DNA of the CDR3 is TGTGCCAGCAACAAGCGGGAGGCAGATACGCAGTATTTT.

The V call is TRBV14, the J call TRBJ2-7, with 7 positions matching TRBD1. CDR3 length equals 13 residues. Germline CDR1 SGHDN, CDR2 FVKESK. V lost 3 bases and J lost 5; bases outside the gene matches: 4. CDR3 region: CASSHRTGHEQYF. The CDR3, as DNA: TGTGCCAGCAGCCACCGGACAGGCCACGAGCAGTACTTC. Full variable domain (rest looked up from reference TRBV14 and TRBJ2-7): EAGVTQFPSHSVIEKGQTVTLRCDPISGHDNLYWYRRVMGKEIKFLLHFVKESKQDESGMPNNRFLAERTGGTYSTLKVQPAELEDSGVYFCASSHRTGHEQYFGPGTRLTVT.

The genes are TRBV7-2 and TRBJ2-5; D perhaps matches TRBD2 (5 bases). This CDR3 comprises 15 residues. Germline assignment: CDR1 SGHTA and CDR2 FQGNSA. Trimming removed 3 bases at V and 5 bases at J, with 16 bases between. CDR3 coding DNA: TGTGCCAGCAGCTTGTTTCAGCGGACCCGGGAGACCCAGTACTTC. It encodes CASSLFQRTRETQYF.

This clone was seen only once. V usage is TRBV5-6 and J usage is TRBJ1-1, with D unclear. Germline V gene sequence: CDR1 SGHDT, CDR2 YYEEEE. This CDR3 region has 13 residues. Trimming pared 0 bases from V and 7 bases from J, leaving 10 bases between. The CDR3 DNA reads TGTGCCAGCAGCTTGGCGGGTCGCGGTGAAGCTTTCTTT. Residues: CASSLAGRGEAFF.

This sequence joins TRBV2 and TRBJ2-1, with 8 bases identical to TRBD2. Per germline, CDR1 SNHLY and CDR2 FYNNEI. The CDR3 runs 15 residues. V was pared by 8 bases and J by 0 bases, with 6 bases of the junction left unmatched. This chain's CDR3 is CASCITSGSYNEQFF. The CDR3 nucleotides are TGTGCCAGCTGTATAACTAGCGGCTCCTACAATGAGCAGTTCTTC.

The J gene is TRBJ2-1, the V gene TRBV28; D is unresolved. In germline, CDR1 is MDHEN, CDR2 SYDVKM. Trimming took off 2 bases at V and 11 bases at J, with 13 bases between the two ends. The CDR3 runs to 13 residues. This CDR3 reads CASSLLMGRKQFF. As DNA, the CDR3 is TGTGCCAGCAGTTTACTCATGGGAAGGAAGCAGTTCTTC.

The chain combines TRBV7-8 with TRBJ1-4; D remains ambiguous. The CDR3 is 13 amino acids. The germline V gene has CDR1 SGHVS and CDR2 FQNEAQ. The V and J ends lost 5 bases and 8 bases respectively, with 12 bases between them. The CDR3 nucleotides read TGTGCCAGCAGCCAGACCGGCCCCGAAAAACTGTTTTTT. Its translation: CASSQTGPEKLFF.

This chain joins TRBV12-3 or TRBV12-4 and TRBJ1-1, with 9 positions matching TRBD1. Losses at the gene ends were 6 bases for V and 5 bases for J; bases not matched to a gene: 4. This CDR3 has 13 amino acids. CDR3 DNA sequence: TGTGCCAGCAGGAGGGACAGGGCGACTGAAGCTTTCTTT. Protein sequence: CASRRDRATEAFF.

J is TRBJ2-5 and V is TRBV29-1, with 8 bases identical to TRBD2. CDR1 is SQVTM and CDR2 is ANQGSEA in the germline V gene. This CDR3 has 12 residues. Trimming at V came to 3 bases and at J to 5 bases, leaving 2 bases not matched to a gene. CDR3 sequence (DNA): TGCAGCGTTGACACGGGAGGGGAGACCCAGTACTTC. As protein: CSVDTGGETQYF. The entire variable domain, with the rest obtained from reference TRBV29-1 and TRBJ2-5, is as follows: SAVISQKPSRDICQRGTSLTIQCQVDSQVTMMFWYRQQPGQSLTLIATANQGSEATYESGFVIDKFPISRPNLTFSTLTVSNMSPEDSSIYLCSVDTGGETQYFGPGTRLLVL.

The genes are TRBV5-8 and TRBJ1-1; no reliable D call. V was pared by 5 bases and J by 0 bases, with 17 bases between. CDR1 SGHTS and CDR2 YDEGEE come from the germline V gene. The CDR3 loop spans 16 amino acids. CDR3 protein: CASSPGRLLMNTEAFF. The DNA of the CDR3 is TGTGCCAGCAGTCCCGGACGGCTCCTCATGAACACTGAAGCTTTCTTT.

This rearrangement joins TRBV29-1 to TRBJ2-1, with TRBD2 as a possible D gene (6 bases). This CDR3 is 12 amino acids long. Looked up from germline, CDR1 is SQVTM and CDR2 is ANQGSEA. Between the trimmed V and J ends, which lost 7 bases and 10 bases, there was a span of 17 bases. The DNA of the CDR3 is TGCAGCGCCCGGGACTCGTCGCTGGAGCAGTTCTTC. This gives the protein CSARDSSLEQFF.

This chain connects TRBV5-1 to TRBJ2-5; D remains unclear. Germline values: CDR1 SGHRS, CDR2 YFSETQ. This CDR3 has 14 amino acids. Trimming shortened V by 0 bases and J by 5 bases, and 11 bases separated the two germline ends. The chain's CDR3 is CASSLAAEPETQYF. The CDR3 region has the DNA TGCGCCAGCAGCTTGGCCGCGGAACCGGAGACCCAGTACTTC.

This clone was seen more than once but under ten times. The V gene is TRBV27, the J gene TRBJ2-5; D possibly corresponds to TRBD2 (6 bases). V was shortened by 5 bases and J by 7 bases, with 14 bases between the two germline ends. This CDR3 contains 13 residues. Germline V lookup: CDR1 MNHEY, CDR2 SMNVEV (reference sequence). In DNA, the CDR3 is TGTGCCAGCAGTGGGACTCCCCGGGGGACCCAGTACTTC. This gives the protein CASSGTPRGTQYF.

CDR3 amino acids: CASSFPRGQVYEQYF. The CDR3 DNA is TGTGCCAGCAGTTTCCCTCGTGGGCAGGTCTACGAGCAGTACTTC. This chain connects TRBV28 to TRBJ2-7; no definite D call. This CDR3 comprises 15 residues. V was cut by 3 bases and J by 3 bases, with 15 bases left in between. Germline CDR1 reads MDHEN; CDR2 reads SYDVKM.

The chain uses TRBV6-5 and TRBJ1-2; 7 bases agree with TRBD1. CDR1 is MNHEY, CDR2 SVGAGI, per germline. V lost 5 bases and J lost 10; bases outside the gene matches: 13. This CDR3 comprises 14 residues. CDR3 coding DNA: TGTGCCAGCAGTAGCAGACAGGGAGAGTGGGACTACACCTTC. Encoded protein: CASSSRQGEWDYTF.

V is TRBV6-6 and J is TRBJ2-1; TRBD2 aligns across 7 bases. V shed 7 bases, J shed 7 bases, and the junction held 16 bases outside the gene matches. The CDR3 loop spans 16 amino acids. Germline CDR1 is MNHNY and CDR2 is SVGAGI (reference sequence). As DNA, the CDR3 is TGTGCCAGCACCCCTGCGGGAGATCCTCCTAGGAATGAGCAGTTCTTC. Protein product: CASTPAGDPPRNEQFF.

This clone has a single count. V gene TRBV28 combines with J gene TRBJ2-1, with no clear D. The germline V gene encodes CDR1 MDHEN and CDR2 SYDVKM. V was clipped by 8 bases and J by 7 bases, with 18 bases between them. The CDR3 extends over 14 amino acids. CDR3 DNA: TGTGCCAGCGGCGACGTGGCAGGAAAGAATGAGCAGTTCTTC. Translation: CASGDVAGKNEQFF.

The chain carries TRBV4-3 and TRBJ1-2, with D perhaps matching TRBD1 (5 bases). In germline, CDR1 is LGHNA, CDR2 YSLEER. V was pared by 1 base and J by 7 bases, with 13 bases between. The CDR3 loop spans 14 amino acids. The CDR3 sequence: CASSQGIGEFGYTF. In nucleotides, the CDR3 is TGCGCCAGCAGCCAAGGGATAGGGGAATTTGGCTACACCTTC.

The V gene is TRBV2, the J gene TRBJ1-4, with D perhaps matching TRBD1 (5 bases). The CDR3 is made up of 12 amino acids. Per the germline V gene, CDR1 is SNHLY and CDR2 is FYNNEI. The V gene lost 9 bases and the J gene lost 8 bases, with 13 bases spanning the gap. The chain's CDR3 is CASGTAYEKLFF. CDR3 coding DNA: TGTGCCAGTGGGACCGCGTACGAAAAACTGTTTTTT.

The V and J genes are TRBV10-2 and TRBJ1-2; D is possibly TRBD1 (5 bases). V was cut by 2 bases and J by 8 bases, with 15 bases left in between. This CDR3 is 14 amino acids long. CDR1 and CDR2 from the germline V gene are WSHSY and SAAADI. CDR3 sequence: CASSEGLGESGYTF. The CDR3 region has the DNA TGCGCCAGCAGTGAGGGGCTAGGGGAGAGCGGCTACACCTTC.

CDR3 loop: CASSLKTATLEQYF. Written as DNA, the CDR3 is TGTGCCAGCAGCCTAAAGACAGCCACCCTGGAGCAGTACTTC. The rearrangement uses TRBV11-2 and TRBJ2-7; weak D call: TRBD1 (5 bases). This CDR3 has 14 residues. The germline V and J ends were trimmed by 5 bases and 7 bases, with 18 bases remaining between them. Germline CDR1 reads SGHAT; CDR2 reads FQNNGV.